The rows below give T cell receptor beta chains drawn from one sample of a study of shared clonotypes between healthy human individuals. Data came from immunoSEQ multiplex PCR; TCRdb stores just in-frame clones and leaves some out. The sample contains 2 million to 2.5 million clones, about 94% of which appear only once. Sequenced sample: naive CD4+ T cells sorted from blood. The receptors were gathered from a man between 18 and 29 years old in good health. CDR3s include the opening cysteine and the closing phenylalanine or tryptophan. A D gene is named only where the DNA matches it firmly. Size is omitted from some rows. Given values are once, few, many or a class for expanded clones.

J gene | D gene | clone size | V gene | CDR3 protein | CDR3 DNA
TRBJ2-1 | TRBD2 | . | TRBV5-1 | CASKRTSGGLHNEQFF | TGCGCCAGCAAAAGGACTAGCGGGGGCCTACACAATGAGCAGTTCTTC
TRBJ2-1 | . | once | TRBV6-6 | CASSPRGISYNEQFF | TGTGCCAGCAGCCCCCGGGGGATCTCCTACAATGAGCAGTTCTTC
TRBJ2-1 | . | . | TRBV28 | CASSLSGRGAVDNEQFF | TGTGCCAGCAGTTTATCGGGACGGGGGGCCGTTGACAATGAGCAGTTCTTC
TRBJ2-5 | . | . | TRBV9 | CASSVEWVVGETQYF | TGTGCCAGCAGCGTAGAGTGGGTTGTGGGGGAGACCCAGTACTTC
TRBJ1-1 | TRBD1 | . | TRBV5-1 | CASTDRAENTEAFF | TGCGCCAGCACTGACAGGGCTGAAAACACTGAAGCTTTCTTT
TRBJ1-2 | . | . | TRBV7-3 | CASGPTYERSYTF | TGTGCCAGCGGACCAACTTATGAGCGGAGCTACACCTTC
TRBJ2-3 | . | . | TRBV11-2 | CASSLAGPDTQYF | TGTGCCAGCAGCCTCGCCGGACCAGATACGCAGTATTTT
TRBJ2-5 | . | . | TRBV25-1 | CASRGEETQYF | TGTGCCAGCAGGGGAGAAGAGACCCAGTACTTC
TRBJ2-7 | TRBD1 | . | TRBV19 | CASTPGQGGYEQYF | TGTGCCAGTACCCCGGGACAGGGTGGCTACGAGCAGTACTTC
TRBJ2-3 | TRBD2 | . | TRBV5-4 | CASRLGGTSGLTDTQYF | TGTGCCAGCAGGTTGGGTGGGACTAGCGGGCTCACAGATACGCAGTATTTT
TRBJ1-2 | TRBD1 | . | TRBV5-1 | CASSLVQGAVGYTF | TGCGCCAGCAGCTTGGTACAGGGGGCCGTTGGCTACACCTTC
TRBJ2-7 | TRBD2 | . | TRBV5-1 | CASRSGTSGSYEQYF | TGCGCCAGCAGGTCCGGGACTAGCGGGTCCTACGAGCAGTACTTC
TRBJ2-1 | TRBD1 | . | TRBV7-6 | CASNDLTGTYNEQFF | TGTGCCAGCAATGATTTGACAGGGACCTACAATGAGCAGTTCTTC
TRBJ2-2 | . | . | TRBV11-2 | CASSLNRQGPTGELFF | TGTGCCAGCAGCTTAAATCGGCAGGGACCCACCGGGGAGCTGTTTTTT
TRBJ1-2 | TRBD1 | . | TRBV5-6 | CASSQDRGRAGYTF | TGTGCCAGCAGCCAGGACAGGGGGCGAGCGGGCTACACCTTC
TRBJ2-1 | . | . | TRBV2 | CASRTGGNVYNEQFF | TGTGCCAGCAGGACCGGGGGAAACGTATACAATGAGCAGTTCTTC
TRBJ1-1 | . | . | TRBV7-9 | CASSLIRATGNTEAFF | TGTGCCAGCAGCTTAATCCGGGCAACAGGGAACACTGAAGCTTTCTTT
TRBJ2-1 | TRBD2 | . | TRBV2 | CASNTAGVNEQFF | TGTGCCAGCAATACAGCGGGGGTTAATGAGCAGTTCTTC
TRBJ1-1 | . | . | TRBV7-2 | CASSLGSNTEAFF | TGTGCCAGCAGCTTGGGATCCAACACTGAAGCTTTCTTT
TRBJ1-4 | . | . | TRBV25-1 | CASSIEGRAGEKLFF | TGTGCCAGCAGCATCGAGGGGAGGGCGGGAGAAAAACTGTTTTTT
TRBJ2-4 | TRBD2 | . | TRBV4-2 | CASSQEAGFSKNIQYF | TGTGCCAGCAGCCAAGAAGCGGGGTTTTCCAAAAACATTCAGTACTTC
TRBJ2-7 | . | . | TRBV6-1 | CATSGTSSYEQYF | TGTGCCACCTCCGGGACATCTTCCTACGAGCAGTACTTC
TRBJ2-6 | . | . | TRBV4-3 | CASSLAQSGANVLTF | TGCGCCAGCAGCTTGGCTCAGTCTGGGGCCAACGTCCTGACTTTC
TRBJ1-1 | . | . | TRBV7-9 | CASSLGWENTEAFF | TGTGCCAGCAGCTTAGGTTGGGAGAACACTGAAGCTTTCTTT
TRBJ2-5 | TRBD2 | few | TRBV6-1 | CASSELAGNQETQYF | TGTGCCAGCAGTGAACTAGCGGGAAACCAAGAGACCCAGTACTTC
TRBJ2-7 | . | . | TRBV7-2 | CASSLTSFSYEQYF | TGTGCCAGCAGCTTAACGAGCTTCTCCTACGAGCAGTACTTC
TRBJ2-3 | TRBD2 | once | TRBV2 | CASRKLRGAGTDTQYF | TGTGCCAGCCGGAAGTTGCGGGGGGCAGGCACAGATACGCAGTATTTT
TRBJ2-1 | . | . | TRBV28 | CASSWEGGRLREQFF | TGTGCCAGCAGTTGGGAAGGGGGGCGTCTCCGAGAGCAGTTCTTC
TRBJ1-3 | . | . | TRBV7-9 | CATNQTPNTIYF | TGTGCCACCAACCAGACCCCCAACACCATATATTTT